These 11 T cell receptor beta chains were sequenced from one sample in a study of Ad26.COV2.S vaccination and SARS-CoV-2 variants. Treatment described: roughly 20 received Ad26.COV2.S at low or high dose, single or two shots; 5 received placebo; per-sample allocation not given. Repertoires come from day 63 after the first vaccine or placebo injection. The assay was immunoSEQ multiplex PCR, and TCRdb's table has in-frame clones only and misses some. The sample consists of around 320,000 clones, 87% of them appearing once. The material was peripheral blood, obtained in a trial of Ad26.COV2.S vaccine versus placebo. These receptor sequences come from a person between 18 and 65 years old who received the Ad26.COV2.S COVID-19 vaccine or a placebo.

J is TRBJ2-7 and V is TRBV7-2; 7 bases fit TRBD1. Trimming cost V 5 bases and J 0 bases; bases outside gene matches: 4. This CDR3 region has 14 residues. CDR1 and CDR2 (germline): SGHTA, FQGNSA. CDR3 loop: CASSRGTVSYEQYF. CDR3 DNA sequence: TGTGCCAGCAGCAGAGGGACAGTCTCCTACGAGCAGTACTTC.

The chain uses TRBV12-3 or TRBV12-4 and TRBJ2-7; TRBD1 matches at 7 bases. The ends lost 5 bases at V and 1 base at J; junction bases unmatched: 2. This CDR3 contains 13 residues. The CDR3 spells CASSHRGSYEQYF. CDR3 in DNA: TGTGCCAGCAGTCACAGGGGATCCTACGAGCAGTACTTC.

The rearrangement uses TRBV15 and TRBJ1-1; D is possibly TRBD1 (5 bases). The V gene lost 0 bases and the J gene lost 8 bases, with 10 bases spanning the gap. The CDR3 covers 13 residues. Germline V gene sequence: CDR1 LNHNV, CDR2 YYDKDF (reference sequence). For the CDR3, the DNA is TGTGCCACCAGCAGAGATGGGGAGGGGGAAGCTTTCTTT. This gives the protein CATSRDGEGEAFF.

The rearrangement uses TRBV3-1 (or the pseudogene TRBV3-2) and TRBJ2-7; 9 nucleotides line up with TRBD1. V shed 11 bases, J shed 4 bases, and the junction held 6 bases outside the gene matches. Germline V gives CDR1 LGHDT, CDR2 YNNKEL (reference sequence). This CDR3 spans 12 amino acids. As DNA, the CDR3 is TGTGCCGGAACAGGGGGCGGTTACGAGCAGTACTTC. It specifies CAGTGGGYEQYF.

V and J are TRBV30 and TRBJ1-6, with 9 positions matching TRBD1. The CDR3 is 15 amino acids. CDR1 GTSNPN and CDR2 SVGIG come from the germline V gene (reference sequence). J was trimmed by 7 bases and V by 4 bases; bases with no gene match: 8. CDR3 residues: CAWIRDRVENSPLHF. In DNA, the CDR3 is TGTGCCTGGATCCGGGACAGGGTTGAGAATTCACCCCTCCACTTT.

This chain connects TRBV30 to TRBJ1-2; unclear D gene. There are 13 residues in the CDR3. Trimming pared 2 bases from V and 3 bases from J, leaving 10 bases between. Germline values: CDR1 GTSNPN, CDR2 SVGIG (reference sequence). CDR3 loop: CAWSNRAHYGYTF. The CDR3 nucleotides are TGTGCCTGGAGTAACCGGGCCCACTATGGCTACACCTTC.

The chain joins TRBV25-1 to TRBJ2-7; 7 bases align to TRBD2. Germline CDR1 MGHDK, CDR2 SYGVNS. The CDR3 loop spans 13 amino acids. J lost 3 bases, V lost 7 bases, and 6 bases had no gene match. The CDR3: CASIGEGNYEQYF. The CDR3 DNA sequence: TGTGCCAGCATTGGGGAGGGAAACTACGAGCAGTACTTC.

The chain joins TRBV3-1 (or the pseudogene TRBV3-2) to TRBJ2-2; D might be TRBD2 (6 bases). Between the trimmed V and J ends, which lost 4 bases and 0 bases, there was a span of 12 bases. Germline V gene lookup returns CDR1 LGHDT and CDR2 YNNKEL (reference sequence). This CDR3 region has 16 residues. The CDR3 nucleotides read TGTGCCAGCAGCCTAAGGAGGGGATCGAACACCGGGGAGCTGTTTTTT. Translation: CASSLRRGSNTGELFF.

This clone was observed once. The rearrangement uses TRBV4-2 and TRBJ2-1; D gene uncertain. Germline CDR1 LGHNA, CDR2 YNFKEQ. The CDR3 has 13 residues. V lost 0 bases, J lost 4 bases, and 4 bases lay in between. CDR3 in DNA: TGTGCCAGCAGCCAAGAGAGGTACAATGAGCAGTTCTTC. As protein: CASSQERYNEQFF.

The table lists this clone with a few counts. V gene TRBV3-1 (or the pseudogene TRBV3-2) combines with J gene TRBJ1-3; no clear D gene. V was clipped by 6 bases and J by 0 bases, with 12 bases between them. The V gene's germline CDR1 is LGHDT and CDR2 YNNKEL (reference sequence). The CDR3 runs to 15 residues. Here the CDR3 DNA reads TGTGCCAGCAGTAACCAGCGTAACTCTGGAAACACCATATATTTT. Its translation: CASSNQRNSGNTIYF.

This chain uses TRBV5-4 with TRBJ2-7; the match to TRBD1 covers 8 bases. This CDR3 contains 13 residues. Germline V CDR1 and CDR2: SGHNT, YYREEE (reference sequence). J was trimmed by 7 bases and V by 5 bases; bases with no gene match: 8. CDR3 DNA: TGTGCCAGCAGACCGGACAGGGTCTATGAGCAGTACTTC. Protein product: CASRPDRVYEQYF. Filled out from reference TRBV5-4 and TRBJ2-7, the complete variable domain reads ETGVTQSPTHLIKTRGQQVTLRCSSQSGHNTVSWYQQALGQGPQFIFQYYREEENGRGNFPPRFSGLQFPNYSSELNVNALELDDSALYLCASRPDRVYEQYFGPGTRLTVT.